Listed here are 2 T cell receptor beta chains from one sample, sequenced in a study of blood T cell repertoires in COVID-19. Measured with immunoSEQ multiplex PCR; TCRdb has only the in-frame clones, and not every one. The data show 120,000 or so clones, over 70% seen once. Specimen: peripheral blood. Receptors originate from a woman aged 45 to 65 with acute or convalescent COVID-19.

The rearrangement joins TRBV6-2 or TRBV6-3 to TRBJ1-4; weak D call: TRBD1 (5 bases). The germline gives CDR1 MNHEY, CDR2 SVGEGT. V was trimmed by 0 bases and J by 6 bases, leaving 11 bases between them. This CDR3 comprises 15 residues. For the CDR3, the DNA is TGTGCCAGCAGTTACTCCCGGGGGGTTGATGAAAAACTGTTTTTT. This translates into CASSYSRGVDEKLFF.

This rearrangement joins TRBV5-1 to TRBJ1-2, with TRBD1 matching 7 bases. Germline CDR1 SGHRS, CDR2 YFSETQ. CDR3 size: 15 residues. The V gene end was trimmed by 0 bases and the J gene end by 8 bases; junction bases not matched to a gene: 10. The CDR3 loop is CASSLDGTVSSGYTF. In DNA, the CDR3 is TGCGCCAGCAGCTTGGATGGGACAGTATCTTCGGGCTACACCTTC.